The 4 T cell receptor beta chains in this list originate from one sample, sequenced in a study of cytomegalovirus exposure and HLA in healthy donors. The PCR contained 60 Vbeta and 13 Jbeta primers. Assay used: immunoSEQ multiplex PCR; TCRdb lists only in-frame clones, some missing. The sample lists over 150,000 clones, 70% to 80% seen once, with roughly 1.4% in the top ten. The sample consisted of PBMCs. Source of these receptors: a woman aged 25 to 39 in good health and CMV-seropositive.

The chain has TRBV5-1 and TRBJ1-5, with TRBD1 matching 8 bases. CDR3 length: 14 amino acids. Germline V gene lookup returns CDR1 SGHRS and CDR2 YFSETQ. The V and J ends lost 3 bases and 6 bases, in that order; junction bases with no gene match: 5. In DNA form, the CDR3 reads TGCGCCAGCAGCTCAGGGGGCGCGGGTCAGCCCCAGCATTTT. Amino acid sequence: CASSSGGAGQPQHF.

This clone was recorded only once. The chain joins TRBV30 to TRBJ2-2; D possibly corresponds to TRBD2 (7 bases). In germline, CDR1 is GTSNPN, CDR2 SVGIG (reference sequence). Trimming took off 3 bases at V and 7 bases at J, with 18 bases between the two ends. The CDR3 runs 15 residues. For the CDR3, the DNA is TGTGCCTGGAGACCAGGGGTGGGGAGGGACGGGGAGCTGTTTTTT. Amino acids: CAWRPGVGRDGELFF.

This rearrangement joins TRBV30 to TRBJ1-5; D remains unclear. Germline assignment: CDR1 GTSNPN and CDR2 SVGIG (reference sequence). The V end lost 0 bases, the J end lost 1 base, and 10 bases lay between the germline ends. This CDR3 has 15 residues. The CDR3: CAWSVSGISNQPQHF. Here the CDR3 DNA reads TGTGCCTGGAGTGTATCGGGAATAAGCAATCAGCCCCAGCATTTT.

The genes are TRBV6-1 and TRBJ2-7, with 8 bases identical to TRBD1. After removal of 6 bases from V and 0 bases from J, the junction contained 7 bases not matched to a gene. Germline V CDR1 and CDR2: MNHNS, SASEGT. The CDR3 has 15 residues. CDR3 bases: TGTGCCAGCAGCGAGGGACAGGTGTTCTCCTACGAGCAGTACTTC. Encoded protein: CASSEGQVFSYEQYF.